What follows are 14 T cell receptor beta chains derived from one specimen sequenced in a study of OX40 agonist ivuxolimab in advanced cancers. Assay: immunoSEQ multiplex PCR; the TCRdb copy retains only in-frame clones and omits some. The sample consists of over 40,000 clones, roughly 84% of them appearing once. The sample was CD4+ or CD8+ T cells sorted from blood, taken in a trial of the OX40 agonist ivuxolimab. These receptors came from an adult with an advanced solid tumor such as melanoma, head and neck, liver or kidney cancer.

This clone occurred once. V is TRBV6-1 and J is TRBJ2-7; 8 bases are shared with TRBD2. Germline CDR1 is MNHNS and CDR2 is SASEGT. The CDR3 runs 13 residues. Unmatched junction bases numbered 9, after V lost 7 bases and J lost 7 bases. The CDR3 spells CASIGGRGGEQYF. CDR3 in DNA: TGTGCCAGCATTGGCGGTCGGGGGGGGGAGCAGTACTTC.

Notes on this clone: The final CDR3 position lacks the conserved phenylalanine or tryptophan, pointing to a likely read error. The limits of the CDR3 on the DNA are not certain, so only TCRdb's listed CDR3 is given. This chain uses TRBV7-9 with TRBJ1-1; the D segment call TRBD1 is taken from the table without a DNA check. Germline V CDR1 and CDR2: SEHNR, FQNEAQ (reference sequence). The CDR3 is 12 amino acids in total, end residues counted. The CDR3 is CASTPLGDRGML.

CDR3 region: CARNRGPQPQHF. DNA of the CDR3: TGCGCCAGAAACAGGGGGCCTCAGCCCCAGCATTTT. V usage is TRBV10-1 and J usage is TRBJ1-5, with TRBD1 matching 9 bases. The CDR3 totals 12 residues. V shed 9 bases, J shed 6 bases, and the junction held 3 bases outside the gene matches. Germline values: CDR1 WNHNN, CDR2 SYGVQD (reference sequence).

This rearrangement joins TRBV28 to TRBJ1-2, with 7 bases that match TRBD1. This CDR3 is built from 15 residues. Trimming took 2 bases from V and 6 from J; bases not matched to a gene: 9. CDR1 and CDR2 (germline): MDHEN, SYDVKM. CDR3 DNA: TGTGCCAGCAGTTTAAATAACAGGGGTTGGGATGGCTACACCTTC. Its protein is CASSLNNRGWDGYTF.

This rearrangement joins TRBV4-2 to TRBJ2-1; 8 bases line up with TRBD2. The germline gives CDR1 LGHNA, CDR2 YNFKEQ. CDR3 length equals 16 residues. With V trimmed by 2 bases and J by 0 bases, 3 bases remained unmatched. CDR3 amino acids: CASSQTGTSSYNEQFF. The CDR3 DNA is TGTGCCAGCAGCCAAACCGGGACTAGCTCCTACAATGAGCAGTTCTTC.

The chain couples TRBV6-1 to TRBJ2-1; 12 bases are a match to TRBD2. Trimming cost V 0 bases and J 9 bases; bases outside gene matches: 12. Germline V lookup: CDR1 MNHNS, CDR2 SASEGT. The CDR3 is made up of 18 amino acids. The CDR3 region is CASSEALAGGGGLSEQFF. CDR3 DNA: TGTGCCAGCAGTGAAGCGCTAGCGGGAGGGGGGGGACTGAGTGAGCAGTTCTTC.

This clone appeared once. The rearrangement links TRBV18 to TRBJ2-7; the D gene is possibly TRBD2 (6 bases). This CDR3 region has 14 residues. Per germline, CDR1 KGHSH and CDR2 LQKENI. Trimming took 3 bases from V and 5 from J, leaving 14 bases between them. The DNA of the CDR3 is TGTGCCAGCTCACCGTATGGCACGGGAGACGAGCAGTACTTC. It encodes CASSPYGTGDEQYF.

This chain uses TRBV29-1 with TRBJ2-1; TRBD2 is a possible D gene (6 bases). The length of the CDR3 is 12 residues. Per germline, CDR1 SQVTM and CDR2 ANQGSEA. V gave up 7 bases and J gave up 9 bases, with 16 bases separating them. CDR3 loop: CSGAGLGLEQFF. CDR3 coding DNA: TGCAGCGGGGCGGGGCTGGGGCTTGAGCAGTTCTTC.

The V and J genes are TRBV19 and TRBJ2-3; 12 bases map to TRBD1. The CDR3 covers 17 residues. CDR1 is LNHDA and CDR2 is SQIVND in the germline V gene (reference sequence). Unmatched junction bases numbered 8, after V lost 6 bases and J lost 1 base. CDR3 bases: TGTGCCAGTAGGCTCGGGACAGGGGGCACGGGCACAGATACGCAGTATTTT. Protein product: CASRLGTGGTGTDTQYF.

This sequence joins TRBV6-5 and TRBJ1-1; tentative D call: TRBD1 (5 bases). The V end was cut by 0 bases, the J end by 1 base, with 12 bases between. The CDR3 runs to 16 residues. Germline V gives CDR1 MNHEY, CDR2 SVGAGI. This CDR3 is CASSYSPVGANTEAFF. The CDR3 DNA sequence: TGTGCCAGCAGTTACTCCCCCGTAGGGGCGAACACTGAAGCTTTCTTT.

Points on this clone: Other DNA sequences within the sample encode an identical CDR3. In nucleotides, the CDR3 is TGCGCCAGCAGCTTGGGTGGTAGCAATCAGCCCCAGCATTTT. Translating it yields CASSLGGSNQPQHF. J is TRBJ1-5 and V is TRBV5-1, with D hard to call. V shed 0 bases and J shed 0 bases, with 4 bases lying between them. CDR1 and CDR2 (germline): SGHRS, YFSETQ. This CDR3 has 14 amino acids.

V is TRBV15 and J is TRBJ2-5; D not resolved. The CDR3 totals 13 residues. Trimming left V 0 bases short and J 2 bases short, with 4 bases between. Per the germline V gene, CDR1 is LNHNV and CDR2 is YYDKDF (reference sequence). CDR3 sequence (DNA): TGTGCCACCAGCAGAGACCCACAAGAGACCCAGTACTTC. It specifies CATSRDPQETQYF.

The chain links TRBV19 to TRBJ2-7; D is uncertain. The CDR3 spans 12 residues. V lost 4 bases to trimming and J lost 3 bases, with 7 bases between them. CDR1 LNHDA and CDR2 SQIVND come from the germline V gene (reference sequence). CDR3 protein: CASSTTDYEQYF. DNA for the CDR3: TGTGCCAGTAGTACGACGGACTACGAGCAGTACTTC.

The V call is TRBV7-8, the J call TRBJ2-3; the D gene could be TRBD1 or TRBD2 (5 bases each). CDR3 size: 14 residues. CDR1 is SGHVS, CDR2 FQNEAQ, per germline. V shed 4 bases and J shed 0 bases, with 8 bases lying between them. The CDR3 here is CASSWDVSTDTQYF. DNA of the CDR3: TGTGCCAGCAGCTGGGACGTTAGCACAGATACGCAGTATTTT.